This TCR beta chain was documented in a study of T cell responses to AZD1222 COVID-19 vaccine. Concerning this clone: Its antigen is unidentified.

Losses at the gene ends were 4 bases for V and 4 bases for J; bases not matched to a gene: 6. The CDR3 consists of 14 residues. Germline V lookup: CDR1 MDHEN, CDR2 SYDVKM. Assay: immunoSEQ multiplex PCR; the TCRdb copy retains only in-frame clones and omits some. The sample yields approximately 110,000 clones, roughly 87% seen once. Study results and caveats: There were vaccine-associated CD4 TCRs across spike, dominant at 160-218 and 743-854. Reportedly, nearly half of unique spike TCRs recognized epitopes outside B.1.351/B.1.1.7 mutations.

This clonotype originated in an adult in good health. The sample in question was peripheral blood, obtained on day 0 of AZD1222 vaccination. The rearrangement links TRBV28 to TRBJ2-7; the match to TRBD2 covers 8 bases. CDR3 DNA: TGTGCCAGCAGTTCGGGACTAGTTCCGTACGAGCAGTACTTC. Protein sequence: CASSSGLVPYEQYF.